The clone carrying this TCR beta chain has a handful of counts. These data are taken from a study of blood T cell repertoires in COVID-19. At the level of the study: Researchers got acute and convalescent COVID-19 samples from the United States, Italy and Spain. T cells, B-cell-depleted T cells, or PBMCs provided the cDNA or gDNA that served as material.

Authors' data handling: Quantification of nucleated cells was approximated via reference gene primer amplification. The assay was immunoSEQ multiplex PCR, and TCRdb's table has in-frame clones only and misses some. V, J and clone size are those of that table, while D and trimming were read from the DNA. The data hold around 190,000 clones, with around 79% observed a single time. CDR1 MNHEY and CDR2 SMNVEV come from the germline V gene (reference sequence). This CDR3 region has 15 residues. The V gene end was trimmed by 5 bases and the J gene end by 1 base; junction bases not matched to a gene: 6. The V call is TRBV27, the J call TRBJ2-3; 7 positions agree with TRBD1. Material: peripheral blood. The sequence came from a woman in her thirties or forties with COVID-19, enrolled during active disease. For the CDR3, the DNA is TGTGCCAGCAGTCCCAGGACAGGACGCACAGATACGCAGTATTTT. Translation gives CASSPRTGRTDTQYF.